This is a list of T cell receptor beta chains from one sample in a study of cytomegalovirus exposure and HLA in healthy donors. TCRdb's table, derived via immunoSEQ multiplex PCR, lists solely in-frame clones and lacks some. Of more than 150,000 clones detected, around 80% appear once; the ten largest clones hold around 1.6%. Sequenced input: PBMCs. The receptors stem from a man aged 18-30 years in good health and CMV-seronegative. The CDR3 runs from the conserved cysteine through the conserved F or W. D genes are given only for firm matches. Clone size is not always given. Where it is, it says once, few, many or a class for expanded clones.

CDR3 DNA,CDR3 protein,D gene,V gene,clone size,J gene,CDR3 length
TGTGCCAGCAGCCGGGCAGGCCGACATGAGCAGTTCTTC,CASSRAGRHEQFF,-,TRBV14,-,TRBJ2-1,13
TGTGCCAGCAGTTTACAGGGGGCGAGTGAAAAACTGTTTTTT,CASSLQGASEKLFF,TRBD1,TRBV27,-,TRBJ1-4,14
TGTGCCATCAGTGAAGTGGGTCGGAGTAGCACTGAAGCTTTCTTT,CAISEVGRSSTEAFF,-,TRBV10-3,once,TRBJ1-1,15
TGTGCCAGCAGCTTCGGACAGAAAGAAAATGAAAAACTGTTTTTT,CASSFGQKENEKLFF,-,TRBV5-6,few,TRBJ1-4,15
TGCGCCAGCAGCTTGGCTCGGGAGGCTAACTACGAGCAGTACTTC,CASSLAREANYEQYF,TRBD2,TRBV5-1,-,TRBJ2-7,15
TGTGCCAGTAGGCAGGACAGGGTCTCCGGGGAGCTGTTTTTT,CASRQDRVSGELFF,TRBD1,TRBV19,-,TRBJ2-2,14
TGTGCCAGCCGGGTTTATAGCAATCAGCCCCAGCATTTT,CASRVYSNQPQHF,-,TRBV28,-,TRBJ1-5,13
TGCGCCAGCAGCTTGGGGGACAACTACGAGCAGTACTTC,CASSLGDNYEQYF,-,TRBV5-1,-,TRBJ2-7,13
TGCAGCGGGGACTTGCGTATCTATGGCTACACCTTC,CSGDLRIYGYTF,-,TRBV29-1,-,TRBJ1-2,12
TGTGCCAGCAGTCAGCCCCTCCTCGGGGGCTACACCTTC,CASSQPLLGGYTF,-,TRBV28,-,TRBJ1-2,13
TGTGCCAGCAGCGTAGTTGGAGGAACCGGGGAGCTGTTTTTT,CASSVVGGTGELFF,-,TRBV9,-,TRBJ2-2,14
TGTGCCAGCAGCACCCCTGGGGGGGGGAGTGAAGCTTTCTTT,CASSTPGGGSEAFF,-,TRBV7-9,-,TRBJ1-1,14
TGTGCCAGCAGCCAGGGCCAGGGGGCGTTGGAAAAACTGTTTTTT,CASSQGQGALEKLFF,TRBD1,TRBV7-9,-,TRBJ1-4,15
TGTGCCAGCAGCCCAGCTTGGTCGGGTTTGGCTGGAAACACCATATATTTT,CASSPAWSGLAGNTIYF,-,TRBV16,-,TRBJ1-3,17
TGCGCCAGCAGCCCGGGACTAGCGAATTACGAGCAGTACTTC,CASSPGLANYEQYF,TRBD2,TRBV5-1,-,TRBJ2-7,14
TGTGCCAGCAGAAACACAGGGAGGGGTGAAAAACTGTTTTTT,CASRNTGRGEKLFF,-,TRBV27,-,TRBJ1-4,14
TGTGCCAGCAGCGTAGGCCTAGCGGGGTCCTACGAGCAGTACTTC,CASSVGLAGSYEQYF,TRBD2,TRBV9,-,TRBJ2-7,15
TGTGCCAGCAGCACGGGACAAGGGAACTATGGCTACACCTTC,CASSTGQGNYGYTF,-,TRBV7-8,-,TRBJ1-2,14
TGTGCCAGCAGCAAAGACAGGGGGAATTCCAATGAGCAGTTCTTC,CASSKDRGNSNEQFF,TRBD1,TRBV7-9,-,TRBJ2-1,15
TGTGCTAGTGGCGATAAAGCCCGTCAGGGGGCTACAACCCCGTGGACTGAAGCTTTCTTT,CASGDKARQGATTPWTEAFF,TRBD1,TRBV12-5,-,TRBJ1-1,20
TGTGCCAGCAGTACAGGTCCCCGGGATGAAAAACTGTTTTTT,CASSTGPRDEKLFF,-,TRBV5-5,-,TRBJ1-4,14
TGTGCCATCAGTGAGATTGGGCGGGACGGGACGGGGACGCAGTATTTT,CAISEIGRDGTGTQYF,-,TRBV10-3,-,TRBJ2-3,16
TGTGCCAGTAGTCAACAGGGGGTTAACTATGGCTACACCTTC,CASSQQGVNYGYTF,TRBD1,TRBV19,few,TRBJ1-2,14
TGTGCCAGCACCCCAGCGGGACAGGACACCTTC,CASTPAGQDTF,TRBD1,TRBV7-9,-,TRBJ1-2,11
TGTGCCAGCAGTCCTGCTTTCGAACCTTTAAACGGGCAGCCCCAGCATTTT,CASSPAFEPLNGQPQHF,-,TRBV27,-,TRBJ1-5,17
TGTGCCAGCAGATGGGGACAGGGTCCCTACGAGCAGTACTTC,CASRWGQGPYEQYF,TRBD1,TRBV28,once,TRBJ2-7,14
TGTGCCAGCAGCCCGGGACAGGATAACTATGGCTACACCTTC,CASSPGQDNYGYTF,TRBD1,TRBV5-4,-,TRBJ1-2,14
TGTGCCAGCAGCCCGGACAGGGTATTTCCCTTCTATGGCTACACCTTC,CASSPDRVFPFYGYTF,TRBD1,TRBV7-8,-,TRBJ1-2,16
TGCGCCAGCAGCCCCGCTCAGGCTAGCACAGATACGCAGTATTTT,CASSPAQASTDTQYF,-,TRBV5-1,-,TRBJ2-3,15
TGTGCCAGCAGCTTGACGGGACAGGGTAGTAAGAACGAGCAGTACTTC,CASSLTGQGSKNEQYF,TRBD1,TRBV9,once,TRBJ2-7,16
TGTGCCTGGAGAGATAGGACAGGGGTTAATTCACCCCTCCACTTT,CAWRDRTGVNSPLHF,TRBD1,TRBV30,-,TRBJ1-6,15
TGCAGTGCTCCGGGGCAAGAGACCCAGTACTTC,CSAPGQETQYF,-,TRBV20-1,-,TRBJ2-5,11
TGTGCCAGCAGCCCCGGACTAGCGGCAACTCAAGAGACCCAGTACTTC,CASSPGLAATQETQYF,TRBD2,TRBV9,-,TRBJ2-5,16
TGTGCCACCACTCGGGCTAGCCTCGCAGATACGCAGTATTTT,CATTRASLADTQYF,-,TRBV6-5,once,TRBJ2-3,14
TGTGCCAGCAGCCCAGTTGAAAAACTGTTTTTT,CASSPVEKLFF,-,TRBV11-2,-,TRBJ1-4,11
TGTGCCAGCAGTTCGCGTCGCCAGGGGCAAGTCCACTTT,CASSSRRQGQVHF,-,TRBV6-5,few,TRBJ1-6,13
TGTGCCATCGGTCTAGCGTCGAACACCGGGGAGCTGTTTTTT,CAIGLASNTGELFF,-,TRBV10-3,-,TRBJ2-2,14
TGTGCCAGCAGTTCCGTGAACACCGGGGAGCTGTTTTTT,CASSSVNTGELFF,-,TRBV27,-,TRBJ2-2,13
TGTGCCAGCAGCCAAAGGATAGACGGAGCTGAAGCTTTCTTT,CASSQRIDGAEAFF,-,TRBV7-2,-,TRBJ1-1,14
TGTGCCAGCAGCGTAGGGCTAGCGGGGGCTGGGACCCAGTACTTC,CASSVGLAGAGTQYF,TRBD2,TRBV9,-,TRBJ2-5,15
TGTGCCAGCTTCCCGTGGCAGGGTGGTTCGGAGACCCAGTACTTC,CASFPWQGGSETQYF,-,TRBV28,-,TRBJ2-5,15
TGTGCCAGCAGCTTGCCGGGGGAGACCCAGTACTTC,CASSLPGETQYF,-,TRBV5-4,-,TRBJ2-5,12
TGTGCCATCAGGGCCACAGGGAACGAGGAGCAGTACTTC,CAIRATGNEEQYF,-,TRBV10-3,-,TRBJ2-7,13
TGCGCCAGCAGCCAAGCCCCAGGGGTCGGGAATCAGCCCCAGCATTTT,CASSQAPGVGNQPQHF,-,TRBV4-1,-,TRBJ1-5,16
TGTGCCAGCAGTGAATGGGGGGGCACTGAAGCTTTCTTT,CASSEWGGTEAFF,-,TRBV6-5,-,TRBJ1-1,13
TGTGCCAGAAGCTATTACGTAGGACAGGGGGCTGAGGACACCATATATTTT,CARSYYVGQGAEDTIYF,TRBD1,TRBV5-3,-,TRBJ1-3,17
TGCGCCAGCAGCTTCCCAGCGGGGGGTTACAATGAGCAGTTCTTC,CASSFPAGGYNEQFF,TRBD2,TRBV5-1,few,TRBJ2-1,15
TGTGCCAGCGGGTCTAGCGAGCTTGGGGAGCTGTTTTTT,CASGSSELGELFF,-,TRBV7-3,-,TRBJ2-2,13
TGTGCCAGCAGCTTGAGTCCCGACAGAGATAATTCACCCCTCCACTTT,CASSLSPDRDNSPLHF,-,TRBV5-5,-,TRBJ1-6,16
TGTGCCAGCAGCGTAGCCCCGGGACAGGGGAACACTGAAGCTTTCTTT,CASSVAPGQGNTEAFF,TRBD1,TRBV9,-,TRBJ1-1,16
TGCGCCAGCAGCAAGGAGGGCGGAGCCTACAATGAGCAGTTCTTC,CASSKEGGAYNEQFF,-,TRBV5-1,few,TRBJ2-1,15
TGTGCCACCAGCAGACCAGGACTAGCGGGAGGGTCCGAGCAGTACTTC,CATSRPGLAGGSEQYF,TRBD2,TRBV15,-,TRBJ2-7,16
TGCGCCAGCAGCCCTGGTCGGGGGGTTGACACCGGGGAGCTGTTTTTT,CASSPGRGVDTGELFF,TRBD2,TRBV5-1,-,TRBJ2-2,16
TGTGCCAGCAGCTTGGGGGGACAGTACGGGTATGGCTACACCTTC,CASSLGGQYGYGYTF,TRBD1,TRBV7-6,-,TRBJ1-2,15
TGTGCCAGCAGTTTATTTGGTCCCGGGTCGGGCGGGGGCCAAGAGACCCAGTACTTC,CASSLFGPGSGGGQETQYF,TRBD2,TRBV28,-,TRBJ2-5,19